Following are 25 T cell receptor beta chains from one sample sequenced in a study of T cell responses to AZD1222 COVID-19 vaccine. Sequencing was performed with immunoSEQ multiplex PCR; in TCRdb, only in-frame clones are kept and a portion is missing. Here the sample spans some 150,000 clones, approximately 89% being singletons. Material: peripheral blood, obtained 28 days after the second AZD1222 dose. The source of these receptors is an adult who received the AZD1222 COVID-19 vaccine.

The V gene is TRBV3-1 (or the pseudogene TRBV3-2), the J gene TRBJ2-1; 7 bases fit TRBD2. CDR1 is LGHDT, CDR2 YNNKEL, per germline (reference sequence). The CDR3 is 18 residues long. Trimming removed 0 bases from V and 2 bases from J; junction bases left unmatched: 10. CDR3 nucleotide sequence: TGTGCCAGCAGCCAAGAGAGTTTCCCCAGCGGGACCTACAATGAGCAGTTCTTC. This translates into CASSQESFPSGTYNEQFF.

The chain is built from TRBV29-1 and TRBJ2-1; 7 nucleotides line up with TRBD2. V lost 6 bases, J lost 8 bases, and 10 bases stayed unmatched. The CDR3 totals 13 residues. Germline V gives CDR1 SQVTM, CDR2 ANQGSEA. CDR3 in amino acids: CSVAGPGGDEQFF. CDR3 sequence (DNA): TGCAGCGTAGCGGGCCCGGGAGGCGATGAGCAGTTCTTC.

The chain has TRBV28 and TRBJ1-1; D unresolved. Germline lookup yields CDR1 MDHEN and CDR2 SYDVKM. This CDR3 has 14 residues. V was cut by 8 bases and J by 1 base, with 14 bases left in between. CDR3 bases: TGTGCCAGCGTCACGCACGGCAGGAACACTGAAGCTTTCTTT. Its translation: CASVTHGRNTEAFF.

The CDR3 region has the DNA TGCGCCAGCAGCACAGGGGAATACTCACCCCTCCACTTT. Residues: CASSTGEYSPLHF. J is TRBJ1-6 and V is TRBV10-1, with 7 bases fitting TRBD1. CDR3 length: 13 residues. J gave up 10 bases and V 6 bases, and 6 bases lay outside the gene matches. Germline V gene data show CDR1 as WNHNN and CDR2 as SYGVQD (reference sequence).

This chain links TRBV11-2 with TRBJ2-1; D unresolved. The V and J ends lost 2 bases and 7 bases respectively, with 12 bases between them. The CDR3 spans 14 residues. The germline V gene encodes CDR1 SGHAT and CDR2 FQNNGV. CDR3 residues: CASSLFGDKNEQFF. The DNA for the CDR3 is TGTGCCAGCAGCTTATTTGGCGACAAGAATGAGCAGTTCTTC.

This clone was observed a single time. This sequence joins TRBV6-1 and TRBJ2-7; 11 nucleotides agree with TRBD2. The CDR3 runs 15 residues. The V gene end was trimmed by 1 base and the J gene end by 5 bases; junction bases not matched to a gene: 4. Germline V gene sequence: CDR1 MNHNS, CDR2 SASEGT. The DNA for the CDR3 is TGTGCCAGCAGTGAAGTAGCGGGAGGGCTCAACGAGCAGTACTTC. Protein sequence: CASSEVAGGLNEQYF.

The chain couples TRBV18 to TRBJ2-7, with D unclear. The CDR3 spans 14 residues. V was trimmed by 2 bases and J by 2 bases, leaving 10 bases between them. The germline gives CDR1 KGHSH, CDR2 LQKENI. The CDR3 reads CASSPGSETYEQYF. In DNA, the CDR3 is TGTGCCAGCTCACCAGGGTCCGAGACCTACGAGCAGTACTTC.

The chain carries TRBV5-1 and TRBJ2-3; 11 nucleotides align to TRBD2. This CDR3 has 17 amino acids. CDR1 is SGHRS and CDR2 is YFSETQ in the germline V gene. Losses at the gene ends were 4 bases for V and 4 bases for J; bases not matched to a gene: 11. The CDR3 DNA reads TGCGCCAGCAGCCCCTGGACTGGACTAGCGGGTGCAGATACGCAGTATTTT. Translation: CASSPWTGLAGADTQYF. Full variable domain (remainder filled in from reference TRBV5-1 and TRBJ2-3): KAGVTQTPRYLIKTRGQQVTLSCSPISGHRSVSWYQQTPGQGLQFLFEYFSETQRNKGNFPGRFSGRQFSNSRSEMNVSTLELGDSALYLCASSPWTGLAGADTQYFGPGTRLTVL.

The chain recombines TRBV3-1 (or the pseudogene TRBV3-2) with TRBJ1-2; TRBD1 matches at 9 bases. J gave up 2 bases and V 4 bases, and 5 bases lay outside the gene matches. Germline lookup yields CDR1 LGHDT and CDR2 YNNKEL (reference sequence). The CDR3 runs 15 residues. This CDR3 is CASSPAGTGNYGYTF. CDR3 bases: TGTGCCAGCAGCCCCGCGGGGACAGGGAACTATGGCTACACCTTC.

This chain connects TRBV30 to TRBJ1-4; no reliable D call. The CDR3 sequence is 13 residues long. V lost 2 bases and J 1 base, leaving 5 bases between the germline ends. Germline loops: CDR1 GTSNPN, CDR2 SVGIG (reference sequence). The CDR3: CAWSRGTNEKLFF. As DNA, the CDR3 is TGTGCCTGGAGTCGAGGAACTAATGAAAAACTGTTTTTT. Filled out from reference TRBV30 and TRBJ1-4, the complete variable domain reads SQTIHQWPATLVQPVGSPLSLECTVEGTSNPNLYWYRQAAGRGLQLLFYSVGIGQISSEVPQNLSASRPQDRQFILSSKKLLLSDSGFYLCAWSRGTNEKLFFGSGTQLSVL.

The chain carries TRBV28 and TRBJ2-7; TRBD2 matches at 8 bases. J gave up 2 bases and V 2 bases, and 5 bases lay outside the gene matches. The CDR3 covers 15 residues. Germline assignment: CDR1 MDHEN and CDR2 SYDVKM. The CDR3 nucleotides read TGTGCCAGCAGTTTAAAGGTAGCGGGGCCCTACGAGCAGTACTTC. This encodes CASSLKVAGPYEQYF.

This chain links TRBV7-8 with TRBJ1-1, with a tentative D call TRBD1 (5 bases). V was shortened by 0 bases and J by 6 bases, with 17 bases between the two germline ends. This CDR3 is 16 amino acids long. The germline gives CDR1 SGHVS, CDR2 FQNEAQ. For the CDR3, the DNA is TGTGCCAGCAGCTTAGCGGGGACCTCCGTTTGGTCTGAAGCTTTCTTT. It yields the protein CASSLAGTSVWSEAFF.

The V call is TRBV18, the J call TRBJ2-7, with D maybe TRBD1 (6 bases). The CDR3 loop spans 14 amino acids. Trimming took off 1 base at V and 5 bases at J, with 12 bases between the two ends. CDR1 and CDR2 from the germline V gene are KGHSH and LQKENI. The CDR3 loop is CASSPQQGTDEQYF. The CDR3 DNA reads as TGTGCCAGCTCACCACAACAGGGAACAGACGAGCAGTACTTC.

The J gene is TRBJ2-7, the V gene TRBV5-6; 12 nucleotides agree with TRBD1. CDR1 is SGHDT, CDR2 YYEEEE, per germline. With 3 bases clipped from V and 2 bases from J, the junction kept 3 bases outside the gene matches. This CDR3 has 15 amino acids. CDR3 sequence: CASSWDRGPTYEQYF. The CDR3 DNA is TGTGCCAGCAGCTGGGACAGGGGGCCGACCTACGAGCAGTACTTC.

The CDR3, as DNA: TGTGCCAGCAGCAATATTACATCACCGGGCTGTAGATACACCTTC. This encodes CASSNITSPGCRYTF. The chain is built from TRBV21-1 and TRBJ1-2. TRBV21-1 is shown as a pseudogene. CDR3 length: 15 amino acids.

This chain links TRBV18 with TRBJ2-7; perhaps TRBD2 as D (6 bases). There are 14 residues in the CDR3. Germline CDR1 reads KGHSH; CDR2 reads LQKENI. V lost 5 bases, J lost 2 bases, and 13 bases lay in between. For the CDR3, the DNA is TGTGCCAGCTCATTCGCGGAGGGGACCTACGAGCAGTACTTC. Protein: CASSFAEGTYEQYF.

The chain is built from TRBV5-4 and TRBJ1-1, with D tentatively TRBD1 (5 bases). Trimming took off 4 bases at V and 1 base at J, with 8 bases between the two ends. CDR3 length: 13 amino acids. Germline CDR1 reads SGHNT; CDR2 reads YYREEE (reference sequence). The CDR3 DNA is TGTGCCAGCAGCCGCGGGGGGAACACTGAAGCTTTCTTT. It translates to CASSRGGNTEAFF.

The chain carries TRBV7-9 and TRBJ2-3; TRBD1 might be the D (5 bases). This CDR3 has 15 residues. Trimming shortened V by 11 bases and J by 2 bases, and 20 bases separated the two germline ends. CDR1 and CDR2 (germline): SEHNR, FQNEAQ (reference sequence). The DNA for the CDR3 is TGTGCCGGCGAACCACAGGCCGATTACACAGATACGCAGTATTTT. It translates to CAGEPQADYTDTQYF.

This chain connects TRBV12-3 or TRBV12-4 to TRBJ2-2, with D perhaps TRBD2 (6 bases). Deletions cut 4 bases from V and 7 bases from J, with 10 bases between. The CDR3 is 13 amino acids. CDR3 region: CASSSGVHGELFF. CDR3 bases: TGTGCCAGCAGTTCGGGAGTTCACGGGGAGCTGTTTTTT.

This clone occurred a few times. The rearrangement joins TRBV7-8 to TRBJ2-7; 7 bases are a match to TRBD1. Losses at the gene ends were 3 bases for V and 6 bases for J; bases not matched to a gene: 11. The CDR3 is 15 amino acids. CDR1 is SGHVS and CDR2 is FQNEAQ in the germline V gene. This chain's CDR3 is CASSFPGQTPGEQYF. The CDR3 coding sequence is TGTGCCAGCAGCTTTCCGGGACAGACCCCTGGCGAGCAGTACTTC.

The genes are TRBV11-3 and TRBJ2-1, with TRBD1 identical over 10 bases. This CDR3 region has 15 residues. With V trimmed by 6 bases and J by 6 bases, 8 bases remained unmatched. CDR1 is SGHNT, CDR2 YENEEA, per germline. The CDR3 DNA reads TGTGCCAGCAGGCGCGGACAGGGGGGTAGCAATGAGCAGTTCTTC. This gives the protein CASRRGQGGSNEQFF.

This chain uses TRBV4-2 with TRBJ2-3; TRBD2 aligns across 7 bases. V lost 2 bases to trimming and J lost 3 bases; unmatched junction nucleotides: 8. Germline V gene sequence: CDR1 LGHNA, CDR2 YNFKEQ. The CDR3 is 16 amino acids. The CDR3 nucleotides are TGTGCCAGCAGCCAACATGTTTCTAGCGGAACAGATACGCAGTATTTT. This gives the protein CASSQHVSSGTDTQYF.

The chain couples TRBV19 to TRBJ2-1, with D perhaps TRBD1 or TRBD2 (5 bases each). The length of the CDR3 is 14 residues. The V gene lost 2 bases and the J gene lost 7 bases, with 12 bases spanning the gap. Germline CDR1 is LNHDA and CDR2 is SQIVND (reference sequence). CDR3 sequence reads: CASSIIPGPNEQFF. The CDR3 nucleotides are TGTGCCAGTAGTATAATACCGGGGCCAAATGAGCAGTTCTTC.

The sample holds many counts of this clone. The V gene is TRBV5-4, the J gene TRBJ2-2; possible D gene TRBD2, 5 bases. The CDR3 consists of 14 residues. V lost 2 bases, J lost 5 bases, and 10 bases lay in between. Germline V gives CDR1 SGHNT, CDR2 YYREEE (reference sequence). The CDR3 coding sequence is TGTGCCAGCAGCTTCTCCGGGGTAACCGGGGAGCTGTTTTTT. It is translated as CASSFSGVTGELFF.

The chain combines TRBV2 with TRBJ2-1, with D possibly being TRBD1 (6 bases). Trimming cost V 8 bases and J 0 bases, with 14 bases left between them. This CDR3 comprises 15 residues. Germline V lookup: CDR1 SNHLY, CDR2 FYNNEI. CDR3 sequence (DNA): TGTGCCAGCGCTGGGGGCATCAACTCCTACAATGAGCAGTTCTTC. It codes for CASAGGINSYNEQFF.